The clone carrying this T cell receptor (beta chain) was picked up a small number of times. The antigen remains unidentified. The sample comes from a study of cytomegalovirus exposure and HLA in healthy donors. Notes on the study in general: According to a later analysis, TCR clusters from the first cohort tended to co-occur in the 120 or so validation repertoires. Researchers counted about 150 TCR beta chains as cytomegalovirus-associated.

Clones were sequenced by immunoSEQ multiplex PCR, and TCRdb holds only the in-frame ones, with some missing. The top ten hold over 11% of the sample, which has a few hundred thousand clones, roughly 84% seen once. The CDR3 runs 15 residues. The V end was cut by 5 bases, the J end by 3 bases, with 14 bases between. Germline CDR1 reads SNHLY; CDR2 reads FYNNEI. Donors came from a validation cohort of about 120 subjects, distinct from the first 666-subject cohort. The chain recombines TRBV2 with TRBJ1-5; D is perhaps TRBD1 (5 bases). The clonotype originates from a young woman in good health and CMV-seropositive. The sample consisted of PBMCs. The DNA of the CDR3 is TGTGCCAGCAGTACTTCCGACAGAAACAATCAGCCCCAGCATTTT. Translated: CASSTSDRNNQPQHF.